These T cell receptor beta chains were read from a single sample in a study of T cell responses to AZD1222 COVID-19 vaccine. Data came from immunoSEQ multiplex PCR; TCRdb stores just in-frame clones and leaves some out. The profile shows roughly 100,000 clones, around 94% of them singletons. This specimen was peripheral blood, taken on day 0 of AZD1222 vaccination. The receptors shown here come from an adult in good health. Each CDR3 is given with its conserved first and last residue. D genes are given only for firm matches. Clone size, where shown, is once, few, many, or a class for clones that have expanded.

TRBV5-1	NA	NA	14	TRBJ2-3	CASSLDRIADTQYF	TGCGCCAGCAGCTTGGACAGGATCGCAGATACGCAGTATTTT
TRBV5-1	NA	NA	15	TRBJ2-2	CASSPGGQSTGELFF	TGCGCCAGCAGCCCAGGGGGGCAGAGCACCGGGGAGCTGTTTTTT
TRBV6-2/TRBV6-3	NA	TRBD1	14	TRBJ2-1	CASSRPGQNNEQFF	TGTGCCAGCAGTCGGCCGGGACAGAACAATGAGCAGTTCTTC
TRBV5-6	NA	NA	14	TRBJ2-5	CASSLGGPSRTQYF	TGTGCCAGCAGCTTGGGGGGTCCCTCCCGGACCCAGTACTTC
TRBV5-1	NA	NA	14	TRBJ2-5	CASSLGQVQETQYF	TGCGCCAGCAGCTTGGGGCAGGTACAAGAGACCCAGTACTTC
TRBV11-1	NA	NA	15	TRBJ2-1	CASSPTDHGYNEQFF	TGTGCCAGCAGCCCGACCGACCACGGTTACAATGAGCAGTTCTTC
TRBV19	NA	NA	16	TRBJ2-1	CASSDPQGNRYNEQFF	TGTGCCAGTAGTGACCCCCAGGGGAATCGCTACAATGAGCAGTTCTTC
TRBV9	NA	TRBD2	16	TRBJ2-3	CASSVAGGGGTDTQYF	TGTGCCAGCAGCGTAGCAGGCGGGGGTGGCACAGATACGCAGTATTTT
TRBV5-1	NA	NA	15	TRBJ1-6	CASSLAGDGNSPLHF	TGCGCCAGCAGCTTGGCGGGGGACGGTAATTCACCCCTCCACTTT
TRBV7-7	NA	TRBD2	16	TRBJ2-1	CASSPLGLVAYNEQFF	TGTGCTAGCAGCCCCCTGGGACTAGTCGCCTACAATGAGCAGTTCTTC
TRBV13	NA	TRBD2	17	TRBJ2-1	CASSFDSGSHLRYEQFF	TGTGCCAGCAGCTTCGACAGCGGGAGCCACCTAAGGTATGAGCAGTTCTTC
TRBV14	NA	TRBD1	15	TRBJ1-1	CASSQDRGQGMGAFF	TGTGCCAGCAGCCAAGATCGGGGACAGGGAATGGGAGCTTTCTTT
TRBV7-9	NA	NA	13	TRBJ1-1	CASAGAARTEAFF	TGTGCCAGCGCCGGGGCAGCTCGAACTGAAGCTTTCTTT
TRBV27	NA	TRBD2	16	TRBJ2-1	CASSLGAGAPYNEQFF	TGTGCCAGCAGCCTGGGAGCGGGAGCCCCATACAATGAGCAGTTCTTC
TRBV9	NA	NA	14	TRBJ1-1	CASSQGLLNTEAFF	TGTGCCAGCAGTCAAGGACTGCTGAACACTGAAGCTTTCTTT
TRBV19	NA	NA	14	TRBJ1-5	CASTDLGHQRPQHF	TGTGCCAGTACCGATCTGGGACACCAACGGCCCCAGCATTTT
TRBV5-6	NA	NA	14	TRBJ1-1	CASSPSAEYTEAFF	TGTGCCAGCAGCCCATCTGCGGAGTACACTGAAGCTTTCTTT
TRBV12-5	NA	NA	14	TRBJ1-5	CASGLVSGNQPQHF	TGTGCTAGTGGTTTGGTGTCGGGGAATCAGCCCCAGCATTTT
TRBV30	NA	NA	13	TRBJ1-2	CAWDPGPSYGYTF	TGTGCCTGGGATCCGGGTCCTTCATATGGCTACACCTTC
TRBV2	NA	NA	15	TRBJ1-2	CASSEVGLQHYGYTF	TGTGCCAGCAGTGAAGTGGGACTCCAACACTATGGCTACACCTTC
TRBV10-3	NA	TRBD1	14	TRBJ2-7	CAVKPGQGFDEQYF	TGTGCCGTAAAACCGGGACAGGGCTTTGACGAGCAGTACTTC
TRBV9	NA	NA	15	TRBJ2-3	CASSPRAGETDTQYF	TGTGCCAGCAGCCCCCGGGCTGGCGAGACAGATACGCAGTATTTT
TRBV27	NA	TRBD2	13	TRBJ2-3	CASSSGTTDTQYF	TGTGCCAGCAGCAGCGGGACCACAGATACGCAGTATTTT
TRBV6-2/TRBV6-3	NA	NA	14	TRBJ1-2	CASSTPRGNYGYTF	TGTGCCAGCAGTACCCCTCGGGGTAACTATGGCTACACCTTC
TRBV5-5	NA	NA	15	TRBJ1-2	CASSGEPTGPYGYTF	TGTGCCAGCAGCGGAGAGCCTACCGGTCCCTATGGCTACACCTTC
TRBV4-3	NA	TRBD1	16	TRBJ1-2	CASSQFLTGGVSGYTF	TGCGCCAGCAGCCAATTTCTGACAGGGGGCGTTAGTGGCTACACCTTC
TRBV7-3	NA	TRBD1	15	TRBJ1-2	CASSSQAGGNYGYTF	TGTGCCAGCAGCAGTCAGGCAGGGGGGAACTATGGCTACACCTTC
TRBV6-5	NA	NA	15	TRBJ2-7	CASSRKQGNPYEQYF	TGTGCCAGCAGTAGAAAGCAGGGAAACCCCTACGAGCAGTACTTC
TRBV11-2	NA	TRBD2	15	TRBJ2-1	CASSPLAESYNEQFF	TGTGCCAGCAGCCCCCTAGCGGAGTCCTACAATGAGCAGTTCTTC
TRBV19	NA	TRBD1	14	TRBJ1-3	CASSTDRGLNTIYF	TGTGCCAGTAGTACCGACAGGGGCCTAAACACCATATATTTT
TRBV2	NA	TRBD1	22	TRBJ1-5	CASSEALPRTGAPDYSNQPQHF	TGTGCCAGCAGTGAAGCGCTTCCGAGGACAGGGGCCCCTGATTATAGCAATCAGCCCCAGCATTTT
TRBV6-5	NA	NA	13	TRBJ1-1	CASSSPANTEAFF	TGTGCCAGCAGTTCTCCAGCGAACACTGAAGCTTTCTTT
TRBV14	NA	NA	16	TRBJ1-2	CASSPDLEGLNYGYTF	TGTGCCAGCAGCCCGGACCTGGAGGGCCTTAACTATGGCTACACCTTC
TRBV5-1	NA	NA	13	TRBJ1-6	CASSNRQNSPLHF	TGCGCCAGCAGCAACCGACAAAATTCACCCCTCCACTTT
TRBV5-1	NA	TRBD2	16	TRBJ2-1	CASSLEDSGGVNEQFF	TGCGCCAGCAGCCTGGAGGATAGCGGGGGGGTTAATGAGCAGTTCTTC
TRBV7-9	NA	NA	11	TRBJ1-2	CASRVLIGYTF	TGTGCCAGCAGAGTACTTATTGGCTACACTTTC
TRBV6-5	NA	TRBD1	14	TRBJ1-6	CASSRDRNNSPLHF	TGTGCCAGCAGTCGGGACAGGAATAATTCACCCCTCCACTTT
TRBV19	NA	TRBD2	13	TRBJ2-7	CASSLADSYEQYF	TGTGCCAGTAGTCTAGCGGACTCCTACGAGCAGTACTTC
TRBV27	NA	NA	13	TRBJ1-2	CASSSGINYGYTF	TGTGCCAGCAGCTCCGGGATCAACTATGGCTACACCTTC
TRBV20-1	NA	TRBD1	13	TRBJ1-1	CSASRDRGAEAFF	TGCAGTGCCAGTCGGGACAGAGGGGCTGAAGCTTTCTTT
TRBV18	NA	TRBD1	15	TRBJ1-1	CASSPTGTGTTEAFF	TGTGCCAGCTCACCCACCGGGACAGGGACCACTGAAGCTTTCTTT
TRBV27	NA	TRBD1	14	TRBJ2-7	CASSLQGASYEQYF	TGTGCCAGCAGTTTACAGGGGGCATCCTACGAGCAGTACTTC
TRBV2	NA	TRBD1	17	TRBJ1-1	CASSVGIGQGETTEAFF	TGTGCCAGCAGTGTTGGGATCGGACAGGGTGAGACCACTGAAGCTTTCTTT
TRBV24-1	NA	NA	14	TRBJ1-5	CATSDSTENQPQHF	TGTGCCACCAGTGATTCGACGGAGAATCAGCCCCAGCATTTT
TRBV9	NA	TRBD1	14	TRBJ1-1	CASSVDGQGTEAFF	TGTGCCAGCAGCGTAGACGGACAGGGTACTGAAGCTTTCTTT
TRBV4-1	NA	NA	16	TRBJ2-5	CASSQAPDLGWETQYF	TGCGCCAGCAGCCAAGCCCCGGACTTGGGGTGGGAGACCCAGTACTTC
TRBV4-3	NA	NA	17	TRBJ2-1	CASSQDSPGSSYNEQFF	TGCGCCAGCAGCCAAGATTCACCGGGGAGCTCCTACAATGAGCAGTTCTTC
TRBV18	NA	TRBD1	14	TRBJ1-2	CASSQGAGDYGYTF	TGTGCCAGCTCACAGGGGGCAGGTGACTATGGCTACACCTTC
TRBV4-1	once	TRBD1	13	TRBJ1-5	CASSQVADRAQHF	TGCGCCAGCAGCCAAGTGGCGGACAGGGCCCAGCATTTT
TRBV6-6	NA	NA	10	TRBJ1-2	CASSLGGYTF	TGTGCCAGCAGTTTAGGCGGCTACACCTTC
TRBV7-8	NA	NA	15	TRBJ2-1	CASSSHRGPGSEQFF	TGTGCCAGCAGTTCCCATCGGGGGCCGGGGAGCGAGCAGTTCTTC
TRBV18	NA	NA	13	TRBJ1-2	CASSGGPNYGYTF	TGTGCCAGCTCAGGGGGCCCCAACTATGGCTACACCTTC
TRBV7-3	once	TRBD2	15	TRBJ2-2	CASSLLAGRTGELFF	TGTGCCAGCAGCTTATTAGCGGGAAGGACCGGGGAGCTGTTTTTT
TRBV19	NA	NA	11	TRBJ1-1	CASSQGAEAFF	TGTGCCAGTAGTCAAGGCGCTGAAGCTTTCTTT
TRBV6-1	once	NA	15	TRBJ1-2	CASSEAGGTDYGYTF	TGTGCCAGCAGTGAAGCAGGGGGGACCGACTATGGCTACACCTTC
TRBV4-3	NA	TRBD2	18	TRBJ2-1	CASSQKTSGDYSYNEQFF	TGCGCCAGCAGCCAGAAGACTAGCGGGGATTACTCCTACAATGAGCAGTTCTTC
TRBV7-2	NA	NA	16	TRBJ2-7	CASSLKPGGSSYEQYF	TGTGCCAGCAGCTTAAAGCCAGGGGGGAGCTCCTACGAGCAGTACTTC
TRBV4-1	NA	NA	13	TRBJ1-1	CASSLGVVTEAFF	TGCGCCAGCAGCCTTGGGGTAGTCACTGAAGCTTTCTTT
TRBV21-1	NA	NA	14	TRBJ1-6	CASSKAELHSPLHF	TGTGCCAGCAGCAAGGCTGAACTTCATTCACCCCTCCACTTT
TRBV9	NA	NA	14	TRBJ1-1	CASSVGGRGTEAFF	TGTGCCAGCAGCGTAGGGGGCAGGGGCACTGAAGCTTTCTTT